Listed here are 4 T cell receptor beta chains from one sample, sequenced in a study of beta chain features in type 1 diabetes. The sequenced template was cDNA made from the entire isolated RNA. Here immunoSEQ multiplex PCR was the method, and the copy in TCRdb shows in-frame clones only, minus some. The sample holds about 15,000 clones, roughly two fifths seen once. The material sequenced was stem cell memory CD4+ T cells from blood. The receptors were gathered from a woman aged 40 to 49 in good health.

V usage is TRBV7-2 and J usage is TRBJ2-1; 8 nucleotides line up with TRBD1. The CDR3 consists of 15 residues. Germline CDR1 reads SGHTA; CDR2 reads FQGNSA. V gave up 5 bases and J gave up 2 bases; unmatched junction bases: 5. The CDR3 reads CASSETQGAYNEQFF. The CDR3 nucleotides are TGTGCCAGCAGCGAAACACAGGGGGCCTACAATGAGCAGTTCTTC.

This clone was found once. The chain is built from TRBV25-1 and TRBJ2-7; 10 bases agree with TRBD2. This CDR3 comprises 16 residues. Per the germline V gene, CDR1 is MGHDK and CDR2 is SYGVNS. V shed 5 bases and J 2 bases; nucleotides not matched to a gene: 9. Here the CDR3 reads CASSPLAGGSPYEQYF. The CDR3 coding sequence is TGTGCCAGCAGTCCCTTAGCGGGGGGATCTCCCTACGAGCAGTACTTC.

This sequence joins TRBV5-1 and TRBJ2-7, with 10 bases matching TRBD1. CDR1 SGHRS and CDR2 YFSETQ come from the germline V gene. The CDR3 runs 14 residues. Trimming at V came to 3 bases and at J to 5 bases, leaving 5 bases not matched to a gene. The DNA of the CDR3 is TGCGCCAGCAGCTCCTTTGGACAGGGGGACGAGCAGTACTTC. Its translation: CASSSFGQGDEQYF.

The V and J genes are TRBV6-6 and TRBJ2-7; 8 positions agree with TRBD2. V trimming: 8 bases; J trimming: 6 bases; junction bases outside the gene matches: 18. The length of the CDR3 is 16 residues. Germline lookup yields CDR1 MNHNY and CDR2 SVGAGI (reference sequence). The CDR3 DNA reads TGTGCCAGCTCCCCAACCGGGGGGGCCTCGGCGGGCGAGCAGTACTTC. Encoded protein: CASSPTGGASAGEQYF.